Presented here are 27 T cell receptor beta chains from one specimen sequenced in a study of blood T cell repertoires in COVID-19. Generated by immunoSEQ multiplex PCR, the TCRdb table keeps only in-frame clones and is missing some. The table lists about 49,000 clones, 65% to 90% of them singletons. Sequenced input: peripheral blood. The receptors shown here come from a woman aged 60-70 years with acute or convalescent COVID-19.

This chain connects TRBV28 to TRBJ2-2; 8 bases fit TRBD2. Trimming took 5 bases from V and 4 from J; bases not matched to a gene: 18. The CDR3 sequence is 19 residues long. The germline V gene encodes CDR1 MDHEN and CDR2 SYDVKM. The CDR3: CASSPRYTTGGLGTGELFF. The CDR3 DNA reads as TGTGCCAGCAGTCCTCGATACACCACGGGGGGGCTCGGCACCGGGGAGCTGTTTTTT.

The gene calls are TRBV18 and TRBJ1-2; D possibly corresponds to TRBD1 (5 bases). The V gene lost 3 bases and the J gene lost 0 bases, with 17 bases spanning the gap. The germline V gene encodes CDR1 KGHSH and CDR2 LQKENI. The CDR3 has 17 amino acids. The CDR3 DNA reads TGTGCCAGCTCACCGGGGCGAGGAAGAGGAGCTAACTATGGCTACACCTTC. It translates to CASSPGRGRGANYGYTF.

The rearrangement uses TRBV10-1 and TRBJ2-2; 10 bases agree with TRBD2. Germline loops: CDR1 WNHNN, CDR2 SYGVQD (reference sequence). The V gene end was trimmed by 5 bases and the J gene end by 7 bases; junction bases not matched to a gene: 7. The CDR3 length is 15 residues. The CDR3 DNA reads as TGCGCCAGCAGTCCGGGACTAGCGACGATCGGGGAGCTGTTTTTT. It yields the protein CASSPGLATIGELFF.

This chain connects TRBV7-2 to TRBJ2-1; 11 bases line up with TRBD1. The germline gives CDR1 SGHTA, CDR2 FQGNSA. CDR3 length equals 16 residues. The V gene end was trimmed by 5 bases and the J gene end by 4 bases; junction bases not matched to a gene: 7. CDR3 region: CASSAWDRGGYNEQFF. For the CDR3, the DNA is TGTGCCAGCAGCGCATGGGACAGGGGGGGATACAATGAGCAGTTCTTC.

The CDR3, as DNA: TGTGCCAGCAGCTTGTTCGACAGGGGGCTCGGCGGCACTGAAGCTTTCTTT. Protein sequence: CASSLFDRGLGGTEAFF. The V and J genes are TRBV5-5 and TRBJ1-1; 10 bases map to TRBD1. V shed 1 base and J 4 bases; nucleotides not matched to a gene: 10. The CDR3 contains 17 residues. CDR1 and CDR2 from the germline V gene are SGHKS and YYEKEE (reference sequence).

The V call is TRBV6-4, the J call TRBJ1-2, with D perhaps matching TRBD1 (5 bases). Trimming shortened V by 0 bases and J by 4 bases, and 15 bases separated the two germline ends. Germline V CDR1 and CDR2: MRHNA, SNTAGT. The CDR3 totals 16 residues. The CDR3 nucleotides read TGTGCCAGCAGTGACTCTGCAGGGAAACCCTCCTATGGCTACACCTTC. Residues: CASSDSAGKPSYGYTF.

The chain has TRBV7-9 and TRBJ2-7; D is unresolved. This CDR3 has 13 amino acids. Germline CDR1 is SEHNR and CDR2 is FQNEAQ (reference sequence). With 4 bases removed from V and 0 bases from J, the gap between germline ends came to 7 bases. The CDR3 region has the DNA TGTGCCAGCAGCTCACACCACTCCTACGAGCAGTACTTC. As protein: CASSSHHSYEQYF.

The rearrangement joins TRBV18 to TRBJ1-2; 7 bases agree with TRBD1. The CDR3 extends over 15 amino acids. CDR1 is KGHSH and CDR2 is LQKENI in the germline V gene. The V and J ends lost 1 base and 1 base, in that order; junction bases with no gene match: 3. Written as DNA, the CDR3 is TGTGCCAGCTCACCACTTCAGGGGGGTAACTATGGCTACACCTTC. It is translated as CASSPLQGGNYGYTF.

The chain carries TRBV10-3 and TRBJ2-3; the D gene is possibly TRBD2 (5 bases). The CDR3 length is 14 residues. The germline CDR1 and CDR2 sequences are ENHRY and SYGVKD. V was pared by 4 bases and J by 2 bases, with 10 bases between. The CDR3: CAISVLGNTDTQYF. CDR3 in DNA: TGTGCCATCAGTGTACTCGGGAACACAGATACGCAGTATTTT.

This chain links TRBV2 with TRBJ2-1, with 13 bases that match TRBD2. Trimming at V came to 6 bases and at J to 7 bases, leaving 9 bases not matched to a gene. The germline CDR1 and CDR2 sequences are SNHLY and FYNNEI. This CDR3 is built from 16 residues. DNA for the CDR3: TGTGCCAGCAGATCACTAGCGGGGGGGCATCGGAATGAGCAGTTCTTC. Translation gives CASRSLAGGHRNEQFF.

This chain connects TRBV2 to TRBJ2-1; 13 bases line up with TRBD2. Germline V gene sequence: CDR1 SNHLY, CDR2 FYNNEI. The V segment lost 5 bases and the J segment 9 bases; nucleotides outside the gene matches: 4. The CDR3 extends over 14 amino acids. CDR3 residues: CASSRTSGSGEQFF. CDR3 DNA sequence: TGTGCCAGCAGTAGGACTAGCGGGAGCGGTGAGCAGTTCTTC.

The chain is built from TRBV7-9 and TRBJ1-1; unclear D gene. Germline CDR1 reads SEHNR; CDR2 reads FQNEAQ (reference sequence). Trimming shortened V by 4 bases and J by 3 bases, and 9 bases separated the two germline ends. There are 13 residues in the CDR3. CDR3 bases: TGTGCCAGCAGCTCTTGGGCTGACACTGAAGCTTTCTTT. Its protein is CASSSWADTEAFF.

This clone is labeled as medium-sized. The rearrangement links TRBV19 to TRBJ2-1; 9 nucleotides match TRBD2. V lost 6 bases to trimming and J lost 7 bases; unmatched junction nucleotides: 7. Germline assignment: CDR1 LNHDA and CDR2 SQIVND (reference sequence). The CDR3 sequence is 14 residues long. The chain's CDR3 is CASRVRLADNEQFF. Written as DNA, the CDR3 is TGTGCCAGTAGGGTTCGACTAGCGGATAATGAGCAGTTCTTC.

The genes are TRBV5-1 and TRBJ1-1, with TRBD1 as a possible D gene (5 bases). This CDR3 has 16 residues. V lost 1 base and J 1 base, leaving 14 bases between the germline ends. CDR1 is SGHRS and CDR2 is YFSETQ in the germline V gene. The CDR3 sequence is CASSLRDSNGNTEAFF. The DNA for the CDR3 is TGCGCCAGCAGCTTGCGTGACAGTAACGGGAACACTGAAGCTTTCTTT.

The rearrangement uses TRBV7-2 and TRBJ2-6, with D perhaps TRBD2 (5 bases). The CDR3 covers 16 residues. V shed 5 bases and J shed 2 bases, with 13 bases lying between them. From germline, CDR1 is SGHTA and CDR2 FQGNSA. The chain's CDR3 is CASSPAVRAGANVLTF. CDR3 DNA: TGTGCCAGCAGCCCCGCCGTGAGGGCTGGGGCCAACGTCCTGACTTTC. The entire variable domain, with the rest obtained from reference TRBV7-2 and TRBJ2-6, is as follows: GAGVSQSPSNKVTEKGKDVELRCDPISGHTALYWYRQSLGQGLEFLIYFQGNSAPDKSGLPSDRFSAERTGGSVSTLTIQRTQQEDSAVYLCASSPAVRAGANVLTFGAGSRLTVL.

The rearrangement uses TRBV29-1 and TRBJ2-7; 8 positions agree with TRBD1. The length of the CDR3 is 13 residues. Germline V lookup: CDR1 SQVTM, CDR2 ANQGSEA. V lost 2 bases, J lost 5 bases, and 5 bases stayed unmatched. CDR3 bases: TGCAGCGTTGAAACAGGGGGTGGGAACGAGCAGTACTTC. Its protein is CSVETGGGNEQYF.

CDR3 protein: CASSMPYSNQPQHF. CDR3 DNA: TGTGCCAGTAGTATGCCCTATAGCAATCAGCCCCAGCATTTT. The chain couples TRBV19 to TRBJ1-5; the D is unclear. The germline V gene encodes CDR1 LNHDA and CDR2 SQIVND (reference sequence). Trimming cost V 3 bases and J 0 bases, with 6 bases left between them. The CDR3 covers 14 residues.

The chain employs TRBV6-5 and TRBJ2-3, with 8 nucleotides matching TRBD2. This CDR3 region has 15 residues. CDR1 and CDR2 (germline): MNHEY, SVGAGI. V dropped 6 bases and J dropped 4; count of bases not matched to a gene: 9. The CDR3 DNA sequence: TGTGCCAGCAGGAGCAGCGGGAGCTTCCCAGATACGCAGTATTTT. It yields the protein CASRSSGSFPDTQYF.

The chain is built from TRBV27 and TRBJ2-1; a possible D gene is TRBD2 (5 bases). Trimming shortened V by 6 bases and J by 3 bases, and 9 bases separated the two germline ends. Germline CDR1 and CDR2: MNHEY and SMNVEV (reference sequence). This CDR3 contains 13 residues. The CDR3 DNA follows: TGTGCCAGCAGGCGGGCCAACTACAATGAGCAGTTCTTC. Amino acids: CASRRANYNEQFF.

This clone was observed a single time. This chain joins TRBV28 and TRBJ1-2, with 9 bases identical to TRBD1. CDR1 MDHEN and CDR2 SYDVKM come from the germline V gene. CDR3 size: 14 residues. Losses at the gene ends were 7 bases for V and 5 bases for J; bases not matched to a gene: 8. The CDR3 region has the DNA TGTGCCAGCAAAACCCGGGACAGGGCATATGGCTACACCTTC. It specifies CASKTRDRAYGYTF.

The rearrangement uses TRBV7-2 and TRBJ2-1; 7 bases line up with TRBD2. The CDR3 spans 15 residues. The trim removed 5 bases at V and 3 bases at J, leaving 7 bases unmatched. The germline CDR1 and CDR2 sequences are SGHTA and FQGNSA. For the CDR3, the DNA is TGTGCCAGCAGCGTAAACCGGGGGGTCTACAATGAGCAGTTCTTC. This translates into CASSVNRGVYNEQFF.

The CDR3 reads CASSARPDTYYGYTF. CDR3 coding DNA: TGTGCCAGTAGTGCCCGTCCGGACACCTACTATGGCTACACCTTC. The chain recombines TRBV19 with TRBJ1-2; a weak D match, TRBD1 (5 bases). Germline CDR1 and CDR2: LNHDA and SQIVND (reference sequence). The CDR3 is made up of 15 amino acids. Trimming removed 5 bases at V and 3 bases at J, with 16 bases between.

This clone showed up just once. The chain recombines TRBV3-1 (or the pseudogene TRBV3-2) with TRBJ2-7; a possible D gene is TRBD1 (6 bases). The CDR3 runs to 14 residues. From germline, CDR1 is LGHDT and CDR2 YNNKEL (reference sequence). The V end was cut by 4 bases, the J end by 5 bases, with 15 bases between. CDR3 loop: CASSPLTGEHEQYF. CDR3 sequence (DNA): TGTGCCAGCAGCCCACTGACAGGCGAACACGAGCAGTACTTC.

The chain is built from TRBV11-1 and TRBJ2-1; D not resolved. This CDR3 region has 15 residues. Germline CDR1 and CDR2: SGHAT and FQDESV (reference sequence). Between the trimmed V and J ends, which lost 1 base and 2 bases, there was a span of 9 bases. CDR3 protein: CASSLGRLTYNEQFF. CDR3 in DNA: TGTGCCAGCAGCTTAGGAAGACTTACCTACAATGAGCAGTTCTTC.

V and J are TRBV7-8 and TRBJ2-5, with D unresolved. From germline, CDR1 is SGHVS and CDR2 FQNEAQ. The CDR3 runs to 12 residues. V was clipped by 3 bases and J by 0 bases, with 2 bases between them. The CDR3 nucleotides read TGTGCCAGCAGCTTTAACCAAGAGACCCAGTACTTC. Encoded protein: CASSFNQETQYF.

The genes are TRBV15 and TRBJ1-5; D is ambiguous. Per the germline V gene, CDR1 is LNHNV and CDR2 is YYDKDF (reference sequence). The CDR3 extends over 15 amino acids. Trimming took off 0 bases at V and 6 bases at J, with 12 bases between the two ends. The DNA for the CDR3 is TGTGCCACCAGCAGAGATCAGACAATTTTTCAGCCCCAGCATTTT. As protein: CATSRDQTIFQPQHF.

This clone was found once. CDR3 in amino acids: CASREASNSPLHF. The CDR3 DNA is TGTGCCAGCAGAGAGGCGAGTAATTCACCCCTCCACTTT. This rearrangement joins TRBV9 to TRBJ1-6; D unclear. The V end was cut by 5 bases, the J end by 6 bases, with 9 bases between. Germline CDR1 SGDLS, CDR2 YYNGEE. The CDR3 covers 13 residues.